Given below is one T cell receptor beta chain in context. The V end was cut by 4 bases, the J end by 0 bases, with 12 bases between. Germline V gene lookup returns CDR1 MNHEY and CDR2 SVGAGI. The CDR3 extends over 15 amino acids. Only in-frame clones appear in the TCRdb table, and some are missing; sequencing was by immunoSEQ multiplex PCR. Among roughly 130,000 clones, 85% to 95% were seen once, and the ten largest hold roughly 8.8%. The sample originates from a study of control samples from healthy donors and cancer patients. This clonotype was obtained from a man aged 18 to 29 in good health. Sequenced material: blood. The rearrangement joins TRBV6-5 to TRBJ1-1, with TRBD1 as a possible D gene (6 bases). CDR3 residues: CASSFPGQLNTEAFF. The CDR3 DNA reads TGTGCCAGCAGTTTCCCGGGACAACTGAACACTGAAGCTTTCTTT.